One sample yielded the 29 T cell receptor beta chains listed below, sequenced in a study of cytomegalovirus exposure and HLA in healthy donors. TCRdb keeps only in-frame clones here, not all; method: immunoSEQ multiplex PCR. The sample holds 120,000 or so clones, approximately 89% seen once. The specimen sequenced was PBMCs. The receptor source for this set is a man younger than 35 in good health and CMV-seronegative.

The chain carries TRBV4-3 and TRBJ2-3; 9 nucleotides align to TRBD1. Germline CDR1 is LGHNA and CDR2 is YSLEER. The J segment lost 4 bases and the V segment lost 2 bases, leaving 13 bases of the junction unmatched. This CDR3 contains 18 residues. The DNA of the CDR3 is TGCGCCAGCAGCCAACCCCGGGACAGGGTGCACGAGGCAGATACGCAGTATTTT. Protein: CASSQPRDRVHEADTQYF.

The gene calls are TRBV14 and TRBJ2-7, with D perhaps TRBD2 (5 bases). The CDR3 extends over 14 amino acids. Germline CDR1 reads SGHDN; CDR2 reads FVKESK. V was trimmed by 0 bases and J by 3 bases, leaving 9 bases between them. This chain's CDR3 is CASSQEIGSYEQYF. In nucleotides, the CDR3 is TGTGCCAGCAGCCAAGAAATAGGGAGCTACGAGCAGTACTTC.

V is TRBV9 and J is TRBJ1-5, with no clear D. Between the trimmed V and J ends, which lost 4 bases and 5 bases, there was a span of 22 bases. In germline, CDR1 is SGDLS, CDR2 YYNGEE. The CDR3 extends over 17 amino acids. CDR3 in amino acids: CASSPLAHYPGDQPQHF. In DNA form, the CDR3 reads TGTGCCAGCAGCCCCCTCGCCCATTACCCCGGAGATCAGCCCCAGCATTTT.

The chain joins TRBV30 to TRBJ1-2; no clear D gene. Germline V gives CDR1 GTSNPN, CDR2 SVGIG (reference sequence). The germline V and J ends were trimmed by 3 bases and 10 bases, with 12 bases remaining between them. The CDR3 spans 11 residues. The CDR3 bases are TGTGCCTGGAGCACTGGGCTGGTCTACACCTTC. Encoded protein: CAWSTGLVYTF.

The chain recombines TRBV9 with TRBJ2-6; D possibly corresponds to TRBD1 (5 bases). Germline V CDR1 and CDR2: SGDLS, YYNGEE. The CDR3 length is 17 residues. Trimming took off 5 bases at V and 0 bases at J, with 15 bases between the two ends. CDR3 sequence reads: CASSRRGQISGANVLTF. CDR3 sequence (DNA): TGTGCCAGCAGTAGAAGAGGACAAATCTCTGGGGCCAACGTCCTGACTTTC. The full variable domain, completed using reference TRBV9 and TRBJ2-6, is DSGVTQTPKHLITATGQRVTLRCSPRSGDLSVYWYQQSLDQGLQFLIQYYNGEERAKGNILERFSAQQFPDLHSELNLSSLELGDSALYFCASSRRGQISGANVLTFGAGSRLTVL.

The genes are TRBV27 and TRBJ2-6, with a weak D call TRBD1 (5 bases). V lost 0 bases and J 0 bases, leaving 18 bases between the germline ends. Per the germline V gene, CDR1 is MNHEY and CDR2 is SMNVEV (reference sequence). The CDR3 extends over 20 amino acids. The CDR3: CASSLSLGTGSSSGANVLTF. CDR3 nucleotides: TGTGCCAGCAGTTTATCCCTTGGAACAGGTTCGAGCTCTGGGGCCAACGTCCTGACTTTC.

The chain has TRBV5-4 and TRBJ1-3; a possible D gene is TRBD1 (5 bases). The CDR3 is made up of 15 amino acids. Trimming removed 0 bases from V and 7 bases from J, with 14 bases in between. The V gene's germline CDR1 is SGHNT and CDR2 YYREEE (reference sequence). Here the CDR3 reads CASSLEPQDLNTIYF. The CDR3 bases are TGTGCCAGCAGCTTGGAGCCACAGGATCTCAACACCATATATTTT.

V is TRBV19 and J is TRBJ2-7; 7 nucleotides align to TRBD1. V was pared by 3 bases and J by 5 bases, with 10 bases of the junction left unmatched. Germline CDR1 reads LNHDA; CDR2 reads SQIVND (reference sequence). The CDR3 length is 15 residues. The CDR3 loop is CASSIGTDNVNEQYF. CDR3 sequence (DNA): TGTGCCAGTAGTATCGGGACAGACAACGTCAACGAGCAGTACTTC.

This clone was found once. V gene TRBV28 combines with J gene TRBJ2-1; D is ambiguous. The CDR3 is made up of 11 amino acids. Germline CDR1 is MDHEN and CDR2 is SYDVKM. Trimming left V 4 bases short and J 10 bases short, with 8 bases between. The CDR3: CASSSLFEQFF. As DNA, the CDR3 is TGTGCCAGCAGTTCCCTTTTCGAGCAGTTCTTC.

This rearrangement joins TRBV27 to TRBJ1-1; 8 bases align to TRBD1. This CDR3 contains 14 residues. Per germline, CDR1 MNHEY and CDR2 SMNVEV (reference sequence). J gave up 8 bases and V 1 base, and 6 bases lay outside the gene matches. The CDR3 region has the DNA TGTGCCAGCAGTTTATTATCCGACAGGGGAGAAGCTTTCTTT. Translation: CASSLLSDRGEAFF.

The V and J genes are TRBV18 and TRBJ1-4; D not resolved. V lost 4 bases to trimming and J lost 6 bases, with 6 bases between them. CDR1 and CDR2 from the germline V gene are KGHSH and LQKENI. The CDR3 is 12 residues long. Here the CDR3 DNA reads TGTGCCAGCTCACTCAATGATGAAAAACTGTTTTTT. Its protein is CASSLNDEKLFF.

The CDR3 region is CAIRWAAYEQYF. The CDR3 DNA reads as TGTGCCATAAGGTGGGCAGCCTACGAGCAGTACTTC. This chain uses TRBV6-1 with TRBJ2-7; D uncertain. The V gene's germline CDR1 is MNHNS and CDR2 SASEGT. The CDR3 is 12 residues long. Trimming removed 10 bases at V and 2 bases at J, with 12 bases between.

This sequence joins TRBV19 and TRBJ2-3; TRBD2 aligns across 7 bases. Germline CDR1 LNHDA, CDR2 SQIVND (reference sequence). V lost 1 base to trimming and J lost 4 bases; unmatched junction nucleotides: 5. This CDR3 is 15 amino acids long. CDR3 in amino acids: CASSIVGAGADTQYF. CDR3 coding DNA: TGTGCCAGTAGTATAGTCGGCGCGGGAGCAGATACGCAGTATTTT.

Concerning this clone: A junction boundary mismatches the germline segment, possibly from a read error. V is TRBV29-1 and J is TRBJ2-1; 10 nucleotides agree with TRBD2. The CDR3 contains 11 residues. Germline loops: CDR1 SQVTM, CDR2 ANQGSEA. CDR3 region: CIVIAGGEQFF. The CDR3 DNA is TGCATCGTTATAGCGGGGGGTGAGCAGTTCTTC.

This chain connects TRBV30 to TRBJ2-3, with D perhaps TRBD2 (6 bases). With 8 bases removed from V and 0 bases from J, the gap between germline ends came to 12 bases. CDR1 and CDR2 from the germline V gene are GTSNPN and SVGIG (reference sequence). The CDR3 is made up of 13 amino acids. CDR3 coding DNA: TGTGCCCGGGGACTGGATAGCACAGATACGCAGTATTTT. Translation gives CARGLDSTDTQYF.

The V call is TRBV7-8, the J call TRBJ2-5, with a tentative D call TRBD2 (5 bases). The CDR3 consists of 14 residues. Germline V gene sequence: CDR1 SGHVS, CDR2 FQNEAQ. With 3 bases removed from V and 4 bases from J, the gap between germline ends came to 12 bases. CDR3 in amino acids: CASSLGVMGETQYF. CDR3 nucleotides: TGTGCCAGCAGCTTGGGAGTTATGGGAGAGACCCAGTACTTC.

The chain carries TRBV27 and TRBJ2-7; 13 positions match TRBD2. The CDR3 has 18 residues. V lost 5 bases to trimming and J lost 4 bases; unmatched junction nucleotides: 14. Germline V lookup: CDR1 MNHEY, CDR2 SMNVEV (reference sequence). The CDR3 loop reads CASSLYTGTSGVGYEQYF. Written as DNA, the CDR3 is TGTGCCAGCAGTCTTTATACCGGGACTAGCGGGGTCGGGTACGAGCAGTACTTC.

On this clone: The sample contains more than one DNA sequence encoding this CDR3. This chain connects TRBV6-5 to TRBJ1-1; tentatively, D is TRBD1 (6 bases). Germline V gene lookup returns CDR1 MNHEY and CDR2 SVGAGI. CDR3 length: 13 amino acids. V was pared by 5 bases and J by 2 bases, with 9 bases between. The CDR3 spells CASSRTENTEAFF. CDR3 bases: TGTGCCAGCAGTCGGACAGAAAACACTGAAGCTTTCTTT.

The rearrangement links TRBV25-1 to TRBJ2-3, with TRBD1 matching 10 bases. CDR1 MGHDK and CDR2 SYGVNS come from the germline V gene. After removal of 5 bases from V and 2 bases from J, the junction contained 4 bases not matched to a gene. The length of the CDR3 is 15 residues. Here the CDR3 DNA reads TGTGCCAGCAGTAACGACAGGGGGCTCACAGATACGCAGTATTTT. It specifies CASSNDRGLTDTQYF.

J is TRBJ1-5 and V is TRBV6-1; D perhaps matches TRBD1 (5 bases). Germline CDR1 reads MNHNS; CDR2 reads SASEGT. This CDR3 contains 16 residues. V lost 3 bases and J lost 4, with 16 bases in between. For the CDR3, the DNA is TGTGCCAGCAGTGACCCTGTGGCAGGGAAAAATCAGCCCCAGCATTTT. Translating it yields CASSDPVAGKNQPQHF.

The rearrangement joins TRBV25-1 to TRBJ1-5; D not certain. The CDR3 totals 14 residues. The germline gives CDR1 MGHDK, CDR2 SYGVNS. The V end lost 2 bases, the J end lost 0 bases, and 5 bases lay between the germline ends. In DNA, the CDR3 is TGTGCCAGCAGTGAAAGCCGTAGCAATCAGCCCCAGCATTTT. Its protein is CASSESRSNQPQHF.

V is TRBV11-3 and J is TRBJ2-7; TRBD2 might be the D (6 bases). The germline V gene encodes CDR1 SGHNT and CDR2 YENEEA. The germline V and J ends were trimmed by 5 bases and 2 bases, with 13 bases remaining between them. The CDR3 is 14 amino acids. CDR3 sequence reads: CASSPGLTAYEQYF. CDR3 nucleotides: TGTGCCAGCAGCCCGGGACTTACCGCCTACGAGCAGTACTTC.

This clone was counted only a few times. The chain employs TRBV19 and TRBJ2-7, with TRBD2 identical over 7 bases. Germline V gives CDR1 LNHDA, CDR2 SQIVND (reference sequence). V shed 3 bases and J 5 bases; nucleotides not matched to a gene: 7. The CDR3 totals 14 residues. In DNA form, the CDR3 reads TGTGCCAGTAGTATTAATCTGGGGACTAACGAGCAGTACTTC. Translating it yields CASSINLGTNEQYF. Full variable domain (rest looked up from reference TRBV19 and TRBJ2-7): DGGITQSPKYLFRKEGQNVTLSCEQNLNHDAMYWYRQDPGQGLRLIYYSQIVNDFQKGDIAEGYSVSREKKESFPLTVTSAQKNPTAFYLCASSINLGTNEQYFGPGTRLTVT.

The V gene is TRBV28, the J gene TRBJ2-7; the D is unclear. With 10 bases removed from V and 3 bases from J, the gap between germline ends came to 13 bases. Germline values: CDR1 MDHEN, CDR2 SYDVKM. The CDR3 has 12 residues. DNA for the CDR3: TGTGCCAAAGGAACGACATGCTACGAGCAGTACTTC. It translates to CAKGTTCYEQYF.

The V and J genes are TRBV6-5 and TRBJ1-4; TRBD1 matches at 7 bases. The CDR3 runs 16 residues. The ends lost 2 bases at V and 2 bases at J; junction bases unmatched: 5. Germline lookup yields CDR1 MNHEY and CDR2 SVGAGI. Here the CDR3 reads CASSYVRGPTNEKLFF. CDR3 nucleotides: TGTGCCAGCAGTTACGTGAGGGGGCCGACTAATGAAAAACTGTTTTTT.

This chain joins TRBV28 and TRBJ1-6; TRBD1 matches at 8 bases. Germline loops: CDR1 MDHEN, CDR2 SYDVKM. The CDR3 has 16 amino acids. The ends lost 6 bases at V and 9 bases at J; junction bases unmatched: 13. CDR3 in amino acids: CASRNRDRGSGSPLHF. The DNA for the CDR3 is TGTGCCAGCAGGAATAGAGACAGGGGTTCAGGTTCACCCCTCCACTTT.

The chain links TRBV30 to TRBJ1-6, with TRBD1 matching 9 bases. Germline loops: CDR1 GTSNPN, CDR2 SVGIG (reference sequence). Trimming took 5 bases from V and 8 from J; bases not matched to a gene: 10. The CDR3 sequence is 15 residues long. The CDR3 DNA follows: TGTGCCTGGGGAAACTCCGGGACAGGGTATTCACCCCTCCACTTT. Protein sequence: CAWGNSGTGYSPLHF. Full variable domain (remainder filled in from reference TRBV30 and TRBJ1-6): SQTIHQWPATLVQPVGSPLSLECTVEGTSNPNLYWYRQAAGRGLQLLFYSVGIGQISSEVPQNLSASRPQDRQFILSSKKLLLSDSGFYLCAWGNSGTGYSPLHFGNGTRLTVT.

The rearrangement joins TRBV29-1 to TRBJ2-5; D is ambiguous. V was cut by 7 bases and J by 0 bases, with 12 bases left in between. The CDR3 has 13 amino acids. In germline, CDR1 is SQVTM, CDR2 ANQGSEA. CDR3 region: CSARTGYQETQYF. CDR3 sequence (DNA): TGCAGCGCTCGAACGGGTTACCAAGAGACCCAGTACTTC. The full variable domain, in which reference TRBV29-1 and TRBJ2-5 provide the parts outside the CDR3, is SAVISQKPSRDICQRGTSLTIQCQVDSQVTMMFWYRQQPGQSLTLIATANQGSEATYESGFVIDKFPISRPNLTFSTLTVSNMSPEDSSIYLCSARTGYQETQYFGPGTRLLVL.

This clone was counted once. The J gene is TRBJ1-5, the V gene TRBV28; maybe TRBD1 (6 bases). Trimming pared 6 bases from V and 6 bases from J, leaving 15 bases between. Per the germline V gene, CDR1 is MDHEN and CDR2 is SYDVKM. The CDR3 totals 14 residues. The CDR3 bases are TGTGCCAGCAGAACAGGGTTTTCCACTCAGCCCCAGCATTTT. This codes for CASRTGFSTQPQHF.